This T cell receptor beta chain was documented in a study of response to subunit inactivated influenza vaccine. In TCRdb, the RT-PCR reads were re-called with MiXCR into one record per CDR3 protein. This table holds hundreds of thousands of distinct CDR3 sequences, about a sixth found once. This clonotype showed up just a few times. This receptor was taken from a man aged 50 to 59 who received an inactivated influenza vaccine. The source material was PBMCs from blood, sampled 12 days after vaccination.

The CDR3 DNA is TGCAGTGCTAGAGTCGGGACTCAGGAGACCCAGTACTTC. This gives the protein CSARVGTQETQYF. The rearrangement links TRBV20-1 to TRBJ2-5, with TRBD2 as a possible D gene (6 bases). CDR1 and CDR2 (germline): DFQATT, SNEGSKA (reference sequence). The CDR3 has 13 residues. The V end lost 1 base, the J end lost 5 bases, and 11 bases lay between the germline ends.